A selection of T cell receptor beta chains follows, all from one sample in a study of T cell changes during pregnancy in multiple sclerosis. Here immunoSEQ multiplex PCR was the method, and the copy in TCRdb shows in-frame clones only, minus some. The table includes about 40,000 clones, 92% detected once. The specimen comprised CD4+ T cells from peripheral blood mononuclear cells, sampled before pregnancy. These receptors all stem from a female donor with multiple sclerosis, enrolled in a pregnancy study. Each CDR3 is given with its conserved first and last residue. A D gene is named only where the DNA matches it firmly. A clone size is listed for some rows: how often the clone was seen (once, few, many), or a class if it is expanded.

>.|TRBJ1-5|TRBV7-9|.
TGTGCCAGCAGTGAGAAAGACAATCAGCCCCAGCATTTT
CASSEKDNQPQHF
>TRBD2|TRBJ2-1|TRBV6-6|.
TGTGCCAGCAGCCCGGGACTAGGCTCCTACAATGAGCAGTTCTTC
CASSPGLGSYNEQFF
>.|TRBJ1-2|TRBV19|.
TGTGCCAGCTACACTCTTGGACAGAACTATGGCTACACCTTC
CASYTLGQNYGYTF
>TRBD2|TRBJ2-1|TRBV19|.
TGTGCCAGTAGTATAGAAAGGACTAGGCGGTACAATGAGCAGTTCTTC
CASSIERTRRYNEQFF
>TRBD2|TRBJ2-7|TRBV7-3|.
TGTGCCAGCAGCTTATTACCGGGACTAGCGGCATCGGACGAGCAGTACTTC
CASSLLPGLAASDEQYF
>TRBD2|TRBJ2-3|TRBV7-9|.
TGTGCCAGCAGCTCGGGACTAGTGAGCACAGATACGCAGTATTTT
CASSSGLVSTDTQYF
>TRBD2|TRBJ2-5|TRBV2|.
TGTGCCAGCAGTATCGGGAGGGCCAACTACCAAGAGACCCAGTACTTC
CASSIGRANYQETQYF
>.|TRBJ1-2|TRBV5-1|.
TGCGCCAGCAGCTCAGGACTCTATGGCTACACCTTC
CASSSGLYGYTF
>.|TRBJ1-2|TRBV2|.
TGTGCCAGCAGTGCGCAAGGGGGTGTTACGAGGTACACCTTC
CASSAQGGVTRYTF
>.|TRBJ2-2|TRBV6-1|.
TGTGCCAGCAGTCGTCGCACCGGGGAGCTGTTTTTT
CASSRRTGELFF
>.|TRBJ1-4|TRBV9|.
TGTGCCAGCAGCAGGACCGGGGTCGGTAATGAAAAACTGTTTTTT
CASSRTGVGNEKLFF
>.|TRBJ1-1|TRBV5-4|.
TGTGCCAGCAGCTTGGCCTATAGGGGATCGACTGAAGCTTTCTTT
CASSLAYRGSTEAFF
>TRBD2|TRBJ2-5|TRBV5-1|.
TGCGCCAGCAGCCCCCCCGGGAGGAGCGAGACCCAGTACTTC
CASSPPGRSETQYF
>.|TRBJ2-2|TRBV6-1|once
TGTGCCAGCAGTGAATCCCCCGGGGTGAACACCGGGGAGCTGTTTTTT
CASSESPGVNTGELFF
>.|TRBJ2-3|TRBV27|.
TGTGCCAGCAGCCCCTGGGGCAGGGGTGAGGGTACGCAGTATTTT
CASSPWGRGEGTQYF
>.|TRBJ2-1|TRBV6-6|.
TGTGCCAGCAGGTGGACAAGGGGAGGACAGTTCTTC
CASRWTRGGQFF
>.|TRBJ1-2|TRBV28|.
TGTGCCAGCAGTTTTGGGGGGTTTGTAGGCTACACCTTC
CASSFGGFVGYTF
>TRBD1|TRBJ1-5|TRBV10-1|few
TGCGCCAGCAGAACAGGGGTAAGTGCCAGCAATCAGCCCCAGCATTTT
CASRTGVSASNQPQHF
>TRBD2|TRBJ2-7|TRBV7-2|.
TGTGCCAGCAGCTTACTAGCGGGAGACGGGCACGAGCAGTACTTC
CASSLLAGDGHEQYF
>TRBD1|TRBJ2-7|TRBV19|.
TGTGCCAGTATGGACAGGGTGTCCTACGAGCAGTACTTC
CASMDRVSYEQYF
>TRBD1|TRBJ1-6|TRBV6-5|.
TGTGCCAGCAGGGGGACAGGCCCTAAGCCCCTCCACTTT
CASRGTGPKPLHF
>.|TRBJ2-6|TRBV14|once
TGTGCCAGCAGCCAGAGCCTAGTCTCTGGGGCCAACGTCCTGACTTTC
CASSQSLVSGANVLTF
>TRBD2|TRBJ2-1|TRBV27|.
TGTGCCAGCAGAATCAGGACTAGTACGTCCTACAATGAGCAGTTCTTC
CASRIRTSTSYNEQFF
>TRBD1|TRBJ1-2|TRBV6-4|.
TGTGCCAGCAGTGAGGGGACAGGGTACGGCTACACCTTC
CASSEGTGYGYTF
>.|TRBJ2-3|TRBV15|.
TGTGCCACCAGCAGAGTGGGAGAGATCACAGATACGCAGTATTTT
CATSRVGEITDTQYF